The TCR beta chain described here comes from a study of cytomegalovirus exposure and HLA in healthy donors. Trimming removed 1 base from V and 5 bases from J; junction bases left unmatched: 7. Germline loops: CDR1 PRHDT, CDR2 FYEKMQ (reference sequence). This CDR3 is 15 amino acids long. PCR employed 60 Vbeta and 13 Jbeta primers. TCRdb's table, derived via immunoSEQ multiplex PCR, lists solely in-frame clones and lacks some. The profile covers some 160,000 clones, with about a tenth appearing a single time and 1.8% taken by the ten largest. The rearrangement links TRBV13 to TRBJ1-1; 7 bases fit TRBD1. The sample comprised PBMCs. The clonotype comes from a male donor in good health and CMV-seronegative. Here the CDR3 reads CASSLERQGSTEAFF. The DNA of the CDR3 is TGTGCCAGCAGCTTAGAACGACAGGGAAGTACTGAAGCTTTCTTT.